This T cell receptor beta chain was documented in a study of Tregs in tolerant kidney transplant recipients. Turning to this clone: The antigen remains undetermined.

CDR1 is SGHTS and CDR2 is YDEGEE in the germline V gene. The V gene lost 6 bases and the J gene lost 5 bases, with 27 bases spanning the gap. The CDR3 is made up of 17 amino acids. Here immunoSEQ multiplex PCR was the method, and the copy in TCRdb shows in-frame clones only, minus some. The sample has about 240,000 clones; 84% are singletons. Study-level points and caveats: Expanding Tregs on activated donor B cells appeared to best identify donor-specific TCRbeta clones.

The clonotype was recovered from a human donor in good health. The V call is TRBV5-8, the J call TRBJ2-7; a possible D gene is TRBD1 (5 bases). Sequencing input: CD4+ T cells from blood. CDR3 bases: TGTGCCAGCACCCCCCTCCTCCGGACATTTTCAGGCCACGAGCAGTACTTC. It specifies CASTPLLRTFSGHEQYF.